This T cell receptor beta chain was profiled in a study of monozygotic twins with cystic fibrosis. Assay used: immunoSEQ multiplex PCR; TCRdb lists only in-frame clones, some missing. The table has about 29,000 clones, just under 85% seen once. With regard to this clone: Its antigen is not identified.

Study-wide results and limits: Monozygotic CF twin pairs shared significantly more nucleotide-identical clonotypes than unrelated CF individuals did. V usage most resembled the co-twin in 13 of 16 pairs. Age, concordance and disease severity did not associate with shared CDR3 numbers.

The ends were cut back, 5 bases at V and 3 bases at J, with 16 bases in the middle. This CDR3 is built from 15 residues. Per the germline V gene, CDR1 is SGHTA and CDR2 is FQGNSA. The V and J genes are TRBV7-2 and TRBJ1-2; a possible D gene is TRBD1 (6 bases). The specimen sequenced was blood. This TCR was sampled from a girl aged 2 to 9 with cystic fibrosis. CDR3 nucleotides: TGTGCCAGCAGCCCCAGAGTCAGGGGCGACTATGGCTACACCTTC. This gives the protein CASSPRVRGDYGYTF.